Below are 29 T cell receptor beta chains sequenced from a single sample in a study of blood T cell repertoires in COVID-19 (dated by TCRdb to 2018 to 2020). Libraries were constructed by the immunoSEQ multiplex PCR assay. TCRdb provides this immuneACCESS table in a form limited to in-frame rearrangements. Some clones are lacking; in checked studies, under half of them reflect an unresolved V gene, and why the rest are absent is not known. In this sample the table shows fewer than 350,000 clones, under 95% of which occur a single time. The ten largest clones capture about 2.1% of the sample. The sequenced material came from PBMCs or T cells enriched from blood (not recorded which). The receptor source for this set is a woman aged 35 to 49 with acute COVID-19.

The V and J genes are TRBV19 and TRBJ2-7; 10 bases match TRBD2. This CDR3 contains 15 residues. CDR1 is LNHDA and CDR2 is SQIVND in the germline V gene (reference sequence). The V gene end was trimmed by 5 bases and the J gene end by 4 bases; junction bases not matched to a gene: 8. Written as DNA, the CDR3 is TGTGCCAGTAGTGACAAAGCGGGAGGGCCATACGAGCAGTACTTC. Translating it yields CASSDKAGGPYEQYF. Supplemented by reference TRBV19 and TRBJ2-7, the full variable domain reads DGGITQSPKYLFRKEGQNVTLSCEQNLNHDAMYWYRQDPGQGLRLIYYSQIVNDFQKGDIAEGYSVSREKKESFPLTVTSAQKNPTAFYLCASSDKAGGPYEQYFGPGTRLTVT.

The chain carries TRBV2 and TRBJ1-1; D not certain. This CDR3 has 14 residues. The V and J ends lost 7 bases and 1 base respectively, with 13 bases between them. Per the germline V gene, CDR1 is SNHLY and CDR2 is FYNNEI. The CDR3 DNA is TGTGCCAGCAAGCCAACAGTTGGGAACACTGAAGCTTTCTTT. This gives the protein CASKPTVGNTEAFF.

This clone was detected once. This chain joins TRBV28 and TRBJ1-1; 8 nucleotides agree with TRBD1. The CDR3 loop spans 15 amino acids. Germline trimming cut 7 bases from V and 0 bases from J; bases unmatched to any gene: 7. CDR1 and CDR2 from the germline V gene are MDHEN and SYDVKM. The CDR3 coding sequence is TGTGCCAGCAAAGGACAGGGTCTTTTGAACACTGAAGCTTTCTTT. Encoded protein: CASKGQGLLNTEAFF.

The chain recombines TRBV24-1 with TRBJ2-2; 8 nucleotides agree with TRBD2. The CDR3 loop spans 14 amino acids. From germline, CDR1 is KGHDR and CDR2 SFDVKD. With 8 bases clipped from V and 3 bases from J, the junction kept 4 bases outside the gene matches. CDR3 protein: CATKGLGDTGELFF. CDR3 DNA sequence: TGTGCCACCAAGGGACTAGGAGACACCGGGGAGCTGTTTTTT.

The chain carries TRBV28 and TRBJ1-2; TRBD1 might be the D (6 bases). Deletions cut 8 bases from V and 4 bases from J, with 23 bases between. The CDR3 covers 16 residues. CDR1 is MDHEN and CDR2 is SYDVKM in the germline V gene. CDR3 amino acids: CASVETGHIRAYGYTF. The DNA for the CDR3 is TGTGCCAGCGTTGAAACGGGACATATCCGAGCCTATGGCTACACCTTC.

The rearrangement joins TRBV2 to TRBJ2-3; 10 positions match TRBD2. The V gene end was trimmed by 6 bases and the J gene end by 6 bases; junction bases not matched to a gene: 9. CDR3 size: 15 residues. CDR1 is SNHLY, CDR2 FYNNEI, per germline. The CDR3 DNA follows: TGTGCCAGCAGGGCCGCGACTAGCGGGTCTGATACGCAGTATTTT. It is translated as CASRAATSGSDTQYF.

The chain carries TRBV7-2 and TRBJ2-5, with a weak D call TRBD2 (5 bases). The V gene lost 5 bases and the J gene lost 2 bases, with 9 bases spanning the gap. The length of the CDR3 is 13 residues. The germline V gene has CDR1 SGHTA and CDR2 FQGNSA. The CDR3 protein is CASSPGIQETQYF. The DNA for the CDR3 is TGTGCCAGCAGCCCCGGGATTCAAGAGACCCAGTACTTC.

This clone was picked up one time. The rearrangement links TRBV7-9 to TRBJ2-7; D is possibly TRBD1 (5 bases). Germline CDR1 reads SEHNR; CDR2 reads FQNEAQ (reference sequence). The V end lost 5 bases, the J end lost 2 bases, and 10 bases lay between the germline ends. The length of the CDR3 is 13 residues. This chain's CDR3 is CASSAGITYEQYF. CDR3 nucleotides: TGTGCCAGCAGCGCAGGGATTACCTACGAGCAGTACTTC.

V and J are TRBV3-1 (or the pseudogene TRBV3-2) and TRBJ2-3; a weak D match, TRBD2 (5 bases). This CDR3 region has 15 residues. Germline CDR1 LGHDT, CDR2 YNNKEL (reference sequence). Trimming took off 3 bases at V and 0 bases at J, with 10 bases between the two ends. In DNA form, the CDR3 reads TGTGCCAGCAGCCAGGCCGGACTGAGCACAGATACGCAGTATTTT. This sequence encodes CASSQAGLSTDTQYF.

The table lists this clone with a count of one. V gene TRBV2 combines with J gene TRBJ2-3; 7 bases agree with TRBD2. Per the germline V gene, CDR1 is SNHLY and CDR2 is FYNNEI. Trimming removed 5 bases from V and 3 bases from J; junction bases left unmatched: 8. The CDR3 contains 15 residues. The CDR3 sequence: CASSLNGLVTDTQYF. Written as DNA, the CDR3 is TGTGCCAGCAGTCTAAATGGACTAGTTACAGATACGCAGTATTTT.

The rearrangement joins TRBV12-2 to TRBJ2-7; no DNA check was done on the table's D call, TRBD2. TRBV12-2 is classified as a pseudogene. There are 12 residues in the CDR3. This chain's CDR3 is CAGSGITYEQYF. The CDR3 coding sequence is TGTGCAGGTTCGGGGATCACCTACGAGCAGTACTTC.

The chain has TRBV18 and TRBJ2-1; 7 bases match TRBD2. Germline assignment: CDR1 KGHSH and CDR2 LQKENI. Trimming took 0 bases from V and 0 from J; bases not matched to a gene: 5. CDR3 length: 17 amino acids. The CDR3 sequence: CASSPPLAEISYNEQFF. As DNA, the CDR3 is TGTGCCAGCTCACCACCTCTAGCGGAGATCTCCTACAATGAGCAGTTCTTC. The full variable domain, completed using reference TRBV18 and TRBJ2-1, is NAGVMQNPRHLVRRRGQEARLRCSPMKGHSHVYWYRQLPEEGLKFMVYLQKENIIDESGMPKERFSAEFPKEGPSILRIQQVVRGDSAAYFCASSPPLAEISYNEQFFGPGTRLTVL.

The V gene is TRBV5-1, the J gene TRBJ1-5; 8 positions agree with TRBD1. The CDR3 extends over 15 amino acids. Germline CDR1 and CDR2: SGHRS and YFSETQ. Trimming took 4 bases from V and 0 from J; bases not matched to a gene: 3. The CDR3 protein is CASSATGDSNQPQHF. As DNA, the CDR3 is TGCGCCAGCAGCGCGACAGGGGATAGCAATCAGCCCCAGCATTTT. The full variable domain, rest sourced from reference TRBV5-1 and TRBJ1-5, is KAGVTQTPRYLIKTRGQQVTLSCSPISGHRSVSWYQQTPGQGLQFLFEYFSETQRNKGNFPGRFSGRQFSNSRSEMNVSTLELGDSALYLCASSATGDSNQPQHFGDGTRLSIL.

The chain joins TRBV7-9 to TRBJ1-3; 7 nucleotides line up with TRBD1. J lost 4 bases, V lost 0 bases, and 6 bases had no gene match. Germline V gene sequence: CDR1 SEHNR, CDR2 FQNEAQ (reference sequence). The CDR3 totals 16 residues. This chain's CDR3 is CASSLAASTGGNTIYF. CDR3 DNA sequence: TGTGCCAGCAGCTTAGCAGCATCGACAGGGGGAAACACCATATATTTT. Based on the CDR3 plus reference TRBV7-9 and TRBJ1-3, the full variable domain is DTGVSQNPRHKITKRGQNVTFRCDPISEHNRLYWYRQTLGQGPEFLTYFQNEAQLEKSRLLSDRFSAERPKGSFSTLEIQRTEQGDSAMYLCASSLAASTGGNTIYFGEGSWLTVV.

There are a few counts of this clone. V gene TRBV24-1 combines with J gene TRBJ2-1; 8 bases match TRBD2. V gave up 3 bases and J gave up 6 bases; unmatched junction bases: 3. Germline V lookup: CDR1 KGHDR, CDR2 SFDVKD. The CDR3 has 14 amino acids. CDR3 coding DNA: TGTGCCACCAGTGATCGACTAGCGCGCAATGAGCAGTTCTTC. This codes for CATSDRLARNEQFF.

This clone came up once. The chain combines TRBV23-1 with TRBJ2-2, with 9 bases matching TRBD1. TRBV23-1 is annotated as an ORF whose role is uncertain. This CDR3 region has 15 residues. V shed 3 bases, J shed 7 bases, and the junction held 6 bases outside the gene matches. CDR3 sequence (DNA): TGCGCCAGCAGTCACGGACAGGGGAGAGACGGGGAGCTGTTTTTT. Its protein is CASSHGQGRDGELFF.

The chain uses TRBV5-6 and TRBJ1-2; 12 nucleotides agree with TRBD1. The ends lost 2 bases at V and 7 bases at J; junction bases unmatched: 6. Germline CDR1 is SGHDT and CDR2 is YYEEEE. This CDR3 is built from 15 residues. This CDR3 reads CASSLAGTGGFGYTF. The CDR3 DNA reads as TGTGCCAGCAGCTTAGCCGGGACAGGGGGCTTTGGCTACACCTTC.

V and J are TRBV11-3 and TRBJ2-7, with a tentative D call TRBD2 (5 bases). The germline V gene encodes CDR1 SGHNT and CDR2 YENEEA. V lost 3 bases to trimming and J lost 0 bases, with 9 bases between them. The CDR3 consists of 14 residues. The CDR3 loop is CASSFSGGSYEQYF. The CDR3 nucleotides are TGTGCCAGCAGCTTTTCAGGAGGCTCCTACGAGCAGTACTTC. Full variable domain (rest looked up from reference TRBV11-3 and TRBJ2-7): EAGVVQSPRYKIIEKKQPVAFWCNPISGHNTLYWYLQNLGQGPELLIRYENEEAVDDSQLPKDRFSAERLKGVDSTLKIQPAELGDSAVYLCASSFSGGSYEQYFGPGTRLTVT.

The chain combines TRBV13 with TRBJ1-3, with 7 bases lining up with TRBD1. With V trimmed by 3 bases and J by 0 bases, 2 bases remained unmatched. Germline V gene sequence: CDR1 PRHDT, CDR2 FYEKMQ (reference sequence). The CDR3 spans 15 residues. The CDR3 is CASSLGTASGNTIYF. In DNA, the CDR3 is TGTGCCAGCAGCTTGGGGACAGCCTCTGGAAACACCATATATTTT.

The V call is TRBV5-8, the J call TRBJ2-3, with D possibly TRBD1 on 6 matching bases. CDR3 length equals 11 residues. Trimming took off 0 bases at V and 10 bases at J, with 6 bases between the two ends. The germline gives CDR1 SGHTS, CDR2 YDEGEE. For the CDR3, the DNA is TGTGCCAGCAGCTTGGGGGGGCCGCAGTATTTT. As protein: CASSLGGPQYF.

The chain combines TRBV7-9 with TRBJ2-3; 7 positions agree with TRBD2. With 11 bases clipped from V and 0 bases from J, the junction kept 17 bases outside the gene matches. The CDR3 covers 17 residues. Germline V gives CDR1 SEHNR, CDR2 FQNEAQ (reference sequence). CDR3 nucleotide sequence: TGTGCCGGGAGGGGCGGCGGACCCCCTACTAGCACAGATACGCAGTATTTT. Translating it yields CAGRGGGPPTSTDTQYF.

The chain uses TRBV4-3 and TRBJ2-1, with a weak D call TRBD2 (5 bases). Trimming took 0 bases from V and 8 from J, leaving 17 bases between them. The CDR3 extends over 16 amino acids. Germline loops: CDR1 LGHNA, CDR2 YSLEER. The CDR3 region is CASSQDLPSYSYEQFF. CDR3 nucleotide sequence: TGCGCCAGCAGCCAAGATCTCCCTAGCTACAGCTATGAGCAGTTCTTC.

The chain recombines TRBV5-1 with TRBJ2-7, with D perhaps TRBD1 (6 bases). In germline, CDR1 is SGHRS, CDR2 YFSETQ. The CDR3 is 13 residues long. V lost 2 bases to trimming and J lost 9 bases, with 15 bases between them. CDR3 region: CASSFSGVEVQYF. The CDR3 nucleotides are TGCGCCAGCAGCTTTTCAGGGGTGGAGGTGCAGTACTTC.

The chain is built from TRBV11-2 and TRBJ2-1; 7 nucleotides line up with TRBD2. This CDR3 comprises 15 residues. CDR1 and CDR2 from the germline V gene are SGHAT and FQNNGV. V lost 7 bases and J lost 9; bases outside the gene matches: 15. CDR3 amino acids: CASTSPSAGGSEQFF. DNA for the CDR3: TGTGCCAGCACCTCCCCTAGTGCCGGGGGGAGTGAGCAGTTCTTC.

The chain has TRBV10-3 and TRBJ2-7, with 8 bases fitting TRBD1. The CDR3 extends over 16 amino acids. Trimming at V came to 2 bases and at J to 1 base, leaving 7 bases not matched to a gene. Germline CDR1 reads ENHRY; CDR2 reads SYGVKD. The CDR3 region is CAISELRTGLSYEQYF. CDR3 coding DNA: TGTGCCATCAGTGAGCTTAGGACAGGGCTGTCCTACGAGCAGTACTTC.

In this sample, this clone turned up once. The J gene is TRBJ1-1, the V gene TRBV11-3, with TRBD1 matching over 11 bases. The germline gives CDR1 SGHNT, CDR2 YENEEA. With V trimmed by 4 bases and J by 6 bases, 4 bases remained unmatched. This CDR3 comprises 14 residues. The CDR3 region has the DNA TGTGCCAGCAGCTCGGGACAGGGGGGCCCTGAAGCTTTCTTT. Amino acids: CASSSGQGGPEAFF. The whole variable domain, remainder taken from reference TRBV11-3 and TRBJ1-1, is EAGVVQSPRYKIIEKKQPVAFWCNPISGHNTLYWYLQNLGQGPELLIRYENEEAVDDSQLPKDRFSAERLKGVDSTLKIQPAELGDSAVYLCASSSGQGGPEAFFGQGTRLTVV.

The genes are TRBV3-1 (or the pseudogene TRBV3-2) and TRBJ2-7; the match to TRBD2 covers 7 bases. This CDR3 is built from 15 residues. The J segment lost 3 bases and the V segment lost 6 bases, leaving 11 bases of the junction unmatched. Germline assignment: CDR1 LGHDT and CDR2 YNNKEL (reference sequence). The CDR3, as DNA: TGTGCCAGCAGTTGGGAGGGAAACGGGGGCTACGAGCAGTACTTC. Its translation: CASSWEGNGGYEQYF.

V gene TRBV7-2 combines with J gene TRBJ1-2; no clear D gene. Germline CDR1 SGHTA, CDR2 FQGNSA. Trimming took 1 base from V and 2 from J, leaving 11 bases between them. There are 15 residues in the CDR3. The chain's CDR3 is CASSLGGLGNYGYTF. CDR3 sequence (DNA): TGTGCCAGCAGCTTAGGCGGACTAGGGAACTATGGCTACACCTTC.

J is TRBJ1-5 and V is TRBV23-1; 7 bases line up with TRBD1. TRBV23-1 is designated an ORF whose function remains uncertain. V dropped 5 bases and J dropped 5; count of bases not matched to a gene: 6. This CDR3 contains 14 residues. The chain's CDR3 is CASSNPGQDQPQHF. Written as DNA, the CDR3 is TGCGCCAGCAGTAACCCTGGACAGGATCAGCCCCAGCATTTT.